This record looks at one TCR beta chain sequence and its context. Its cognate antigen has yet to be identified. Nothing much larger sits one base from this clone, and base qualities are not available. This sample is drawn from a study of blood T cell repertoires in COVID-19 (dated by TCRdb to the early 2020s). With respect to the entire study: Samples from collaborators originated in the United States, Italy and Spain and spanned both the acute and convalescent phases of COVID-19. The material from the prospective study consisted of cDNA or gDNA derived from T cells, B-cell-depleted T cells, or PBMCs. The dataset comprised deeply sampled blood TCRbeta repertoires from subjects exposed to, actively infected with, or recovered from COVID-19. The repertoires were released in a freely available public database intended as a resource for research on the immune response to SARS-CoV-2. The samples were drawn from two sources: the first 160 participants of the ongoing ImmuneRACE study, and approximately 1,300 subjects contributed by 6 global collaborators. Nearly every sample came with metadata listing a de-identified subject ID, COVID-19 status, age in years and sex. HLA class I and class II types, where available, came from metadata supplied by the sample provider rather than from assay-based typing. The paper's findings and limits, for the study overall: Clinical and demographic metadata were provided uncurated, with the amount varying by source and participant.

TCRbeta CDR3 regions were amplified from genomic DNA by means of the immunoSEQ Assay, a bias-controlled multiplex PCR. In the original analysis: The number of nucleated cells in each sample was estimated from the amplification of reference gene primers within the assay. To quantify the absolute abundance of each unique TCRbeta CDR3 rearrangement, sequence reads were collapsed and filtered. For each sample, productive Simpson clonality was calculated by taking the square root of Simpson's diversity index across productive rearrangements. TCRdb obtained this table from immuneACCESS and retained in-frame rearrangements with V and J assigned. These tables miss some clones; where compared with another copy, unresolved V genes account for less than half of the shortfall, and the remainder is unexplained. The V and J calls and the clone size are those of that table, but D and trimming were determined from the DNA. In this sample the table shows about 210,000 clones, approximately 90% of which occur a single time. The top ten clonotypes cover less than 2% of the sample.

Collaborating institutions collected whole blood in K2EDTA tubes following their own protocols. For TCRbeta analysis, collaborators shipped samples in one of three forms: frozen whole blood, isolated PBMCs, or DNA extracted from either of those sample types. The CDR3 measures 16 amino acids from cysteine to phenylalanine. Kept here is only the CDR3 DNA, which spans 48 bases and is read in frame from base 1. V lost 3 bases and J lost 4 bases, and the count of bases not matched to a germline gene is 9. The germline V gene encodes CDR1 SNHLY and CDR2 FYNNEI. The specimen sequenced was peripheral blood. Rearrangement joined TRBV2 to TRBJ2-3; 8 of the junction bases match TRBD2. This TCR was recovered from a man between 65 and 80 years old with acute or convalescent COVID-19. The sequence in DNA is TGTGCCAGCAGTGATTCGCCGGGAGGGCCTCCAGATACGCAGTATTTT. Its product reads: CASSDSPGGPPDTQYF.